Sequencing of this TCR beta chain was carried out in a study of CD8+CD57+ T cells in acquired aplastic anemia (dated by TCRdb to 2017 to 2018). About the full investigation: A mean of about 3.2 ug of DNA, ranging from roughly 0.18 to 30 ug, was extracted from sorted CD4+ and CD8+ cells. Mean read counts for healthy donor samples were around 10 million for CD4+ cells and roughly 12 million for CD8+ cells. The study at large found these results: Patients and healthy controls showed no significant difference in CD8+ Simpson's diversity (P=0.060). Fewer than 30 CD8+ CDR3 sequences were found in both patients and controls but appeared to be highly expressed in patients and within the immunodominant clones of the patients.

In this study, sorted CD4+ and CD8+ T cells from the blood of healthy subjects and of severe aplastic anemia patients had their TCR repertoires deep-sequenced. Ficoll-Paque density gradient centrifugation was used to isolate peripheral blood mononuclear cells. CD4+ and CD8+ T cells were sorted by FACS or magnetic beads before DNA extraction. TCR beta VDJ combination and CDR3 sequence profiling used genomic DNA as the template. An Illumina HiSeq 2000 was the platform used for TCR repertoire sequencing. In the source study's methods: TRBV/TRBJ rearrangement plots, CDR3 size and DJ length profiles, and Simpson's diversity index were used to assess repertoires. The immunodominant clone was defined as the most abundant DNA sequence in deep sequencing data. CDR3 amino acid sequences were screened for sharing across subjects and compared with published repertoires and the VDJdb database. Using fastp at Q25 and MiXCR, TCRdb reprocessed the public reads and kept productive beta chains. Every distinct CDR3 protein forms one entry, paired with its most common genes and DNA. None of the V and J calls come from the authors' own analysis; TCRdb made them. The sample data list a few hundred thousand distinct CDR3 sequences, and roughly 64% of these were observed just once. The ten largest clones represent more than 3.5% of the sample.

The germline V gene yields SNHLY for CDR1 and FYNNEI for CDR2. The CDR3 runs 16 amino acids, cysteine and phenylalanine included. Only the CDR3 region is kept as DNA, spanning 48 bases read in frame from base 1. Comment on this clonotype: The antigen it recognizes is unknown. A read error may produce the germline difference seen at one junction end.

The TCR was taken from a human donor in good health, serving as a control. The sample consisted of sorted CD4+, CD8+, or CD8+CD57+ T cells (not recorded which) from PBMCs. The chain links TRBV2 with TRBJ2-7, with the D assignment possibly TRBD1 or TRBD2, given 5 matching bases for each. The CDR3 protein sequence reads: CASSWATGRRHSPLHF. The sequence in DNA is TGTGCCAGCAGCTGGGCAACGGGACGGAGACACTCACCCCTCCACTTC. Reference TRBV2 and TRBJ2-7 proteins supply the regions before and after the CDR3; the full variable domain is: EPEVTQTPSHQVTQMGQEVILRCVPISNHLYFYWYRQILGQKVEFLVSFYNNEISEKSEIFDDQFSVERPDGSNFTLKIRSTKLEDSAMYFCASSWATGRRHSPLHFGPGTRLTVT.